The 29 T cell receptor beta chains presented below share a single source sample, sequenced in a study of blood T cell repertoires in COVID-19. Sequenced by immunoSEQ multiplex PCR; TCRdb stores in-frame clones only, minus some. The data show roughly 110,000 clones, 80% to 90% seen once. The sequenced sample was peripheral blood. Source of these receptors: a woman aged 45 to 65 with acute or convalescent COVID-19.

The chain carries TRBV11-2 and TRBJ2-6; D may be TRBD1 (6 bases). The CDR3 has 15 amino acids. Per germline, CDR1 SGHAT and CDR2 FQNNGV. The CDR3 nucleotides are TGTGCAATGGGGGCCCCTTACTCTGGGGCCAACGTCCTGACTTTC. Its translation: CAMGAPYSGANVLTF.

The chain employs TRBV12-3 or TRBV12-4 and TRBJ1-2; no reliable D call. The CDR3 is 13 residues long. The V end was cut by 2 bases, the J end by 4 bases, with 8 bases between. CDR3: CASSLKAGYGYTF. The CDR3 DNA follows: TGTGCCAGCAGTTTAAAGGCAGGCTATGGCTACACCTTC.

The chain is built from TRBV2 and TRBJ1-5; TRBD1 might be the D (5 bases). This CDR3 spans 13 amino acids. The V gene's germline CDR1 is SNHLY and CDR2 FYNNEI. Trimming left V 6 bases short and J 5 bases short, with 11 bases between. CDR3 coding DNA: TGTGCCAGCAGGGGAGGGGTCGATCAGCCCCAGCATTTT. Residues: CASRGGVDQPQHF.

This CDR3 is CASLRTGGTTEAFF. In DNA, the CDR3 is TGTGCCAGCCTACGGACAGGGGGCACCACTGAAGCTTTCTTT. The genes are TRBV6-5 and TRBJ1-1; TRBD1 matches at 11 bases. The CDR3 sequence is 14 residues long. V dropped 8 bases and J dropped 4; count of bases not matched to a gene: 6. Germline CDR1 MNHEY, CDR2 SVGAGI.

This clone was detected a few times. The chain is built from TRBV24-1 and TRBJ1-5; D ambiguous. Trimming cost V 5 bases and J 6 bases, with 10 bases left between them. CDR1 KGHDR and CDR2 SFDVKD come from the germline V gene. The CDR3 extends over 13 amino acids. CDR3 residues: CATSAGGFQPQHF. The CDR3, as DNA: TGTGCCACCAGTGCAGGCGGGTTTCAGCCCCAGCATTTT.

The chain uses TRBV28 and TRBJ1-4, with D possibly TRBD1 on 5 matching bases. CDR1 and CDR2 from the germline V gene are MDHEN and SYDVKM. V dropped 8 bases and J dropped 8 bases, with 18 bases sitting between them. CDR3 length equals 14 residues. The CDR3 is CASLRLGWGEKLFF. Written as DNA, the CDR3 is TGTGCCAGCCTAAGGTTAGGGTGGGGCGAAAAACTGTTTTTT.

The rearrangement links TRBV18 to TRBJ2-1; 9 bases map to TRBD1. Looked up from germline, CDR1 is KGHSH and CDR2 is LQKENI. With 1 base clipped from V and 8 bases from J, the junction kept 3 bases outside the gene matches. The CDR3 covers 14 residues. The CDR3 spells CASSPRTGAHEQFF. The CDR3 DNA follows: TGTGCCAGCTCACCACGGACAGGGGCGCATGAGCAGTTCTTC.

This rearrangement joins TRBV25-1 to TRBJ2-5, with TRBD1 matching 7 bases. J lost 9 bases, V lost 4 bases, and 11 bases had no gene match. This CDR3 is built from 14 residues. Germline CDR1 reads MGHDK; CDR2 reads SYGVNS. Here the CDR3 reads CASSGSGQISAQYF. Here the CDR3 DNA reads TGTGCCAGCAGTGGCTCGGGACAGATCTCGGCCCAGTACTTC.

The chain joins TRBV4-1 to TRBJ1-1; possibly TRBD1 for D (5 bases). The CDR3 is made up of 14 amino acids. Germline-derived CDR1 and CDR2 are MGHRA and YSYEKL. Trimming shortened V by 0 bases and J by 7 bases, and 12 bases separated the two germline ends. CDR3 residues: CASSQEFREGEAFF. The CDR3 bases are TGCGCCAGCAGCCAAGAATTCAGGGAAGGTGAAGCTTTCTTT.

This clone was recorded only once. The chain joins TRBV7-9 to TRBJ2-2; D is unclear. The CDR3 covers 14 residues. V lost 2 bases and J lost 0, with 4 bases in between. Germline V gene sequence: CDR1 SEHNR, CDR2 FQNEAQ (reference sequence). DNA for the CDR3: TGTGCCAGCAGCTTACAGGCGAACACCGGGGAGCTGTTTTTT. Encoded protein: CASSLQANTGELFF.

This sequence joins TRBV27 and TRBJ2-7, with D uncertain. Germline V lookup: CDR1 MNHEY, CDR2 SMNVEV (reference sequence). The CDR3 consists of 13 residues. V dropped 5 bases and J dropped 9 bases, with 17 bases sitting between them. The DNA of the CDR3 is TGTGCCAGCAGTCCCCAGGTGACCGAGAGGCAGTACTTC. This gives the protein CASSPQVTERQYF.

The chain joins TRBV25-1 to TRBJ1-4, with 7 bases that match TRBD1. There are 15 residues in the CDR3. V lost 4 bases and J lost 8; bases outside the gene matches: 10. Germline V gene sequence: CDR1 MGHDK, CDR2 SYGVNS. The CDR3, as DNA: TGTGCCAGCAGTGCCCGACAGGGCCTGGGCGAAAAACTGTTTTTT. This translates into CASSARQGLGEKLFF.

The rearrangement links TRBV3-1 (or the pseudogene TRBV3-2) to TRBJ1-6; perhaps TRBD1 as D (6 bases). CDR3 size: 14 residues. Per germline, CDR1 LGHDT and CDR2 YNNKEL (reference sequence). Trimming took off 0 bases at V and 6 bases at J, with 6 bases between the two ends. The CDR3 reads CASSQDRGNSPLHF. The CDR3, as DNA: TGTGCCAGCAGCCAAGACAGGGGTAATTCACCCCTCCACTTT.

The chain combines TRBV19 with TRBJ1-3; D is undetermined. The V end lost 7 bases, the J end lost 0 bases, and 7 bases lay between the germline ends. The CDR3 consists of 13 residues. Germline lookup yields CDR1 LNHDA and CDR2 SQIVND (reference sequence). The CDR3 sequence is CASMKLSGNTIYF. CDR3 nucleotide sequence: TGTGCCAGTATGAAACTCTCTGGAAACACCATATATTTT.

The chain couples TRBV10-1 to TRBJ1-5; the D gene is possibly TRBD1 (6 bases). The CDR3 extends over 15 amino acids. Trimming cost V 8 bases and J 0 bases, with 14 bases left between them. The germline CDR1 and CDR2 sequences are WNHNN and SYGVQD (reference sequence). Written as DNA, the CDR3 is TGCGCCAGCCCGAACTGGGACATTAGCAATCAGCCCCAGCATTTT. Translating it yields CASPNWDISNQPQHF.

The CDR3 protein is CASSIAGASEAFF. In DNA, the CDR3 is TGTGCCAGTAGTATTGCGGGGGCATCTGAAGCTTTCTTT. V is TRBV19 and J is TRBJ1-1; tentatively, D is TRBD1 (6 bases). This CDR3 comprises 13 residues. Germline CDR1 LNHDA, CDR2 SQIVND (reference sequence). V was shortened by 3 bases and J by 6 bases, with 11 bases between the two germline ends. Together with reference TRBV19 and TRBJ1-1, the CDR3 gives the full variable domain: DGGITQSPKYLFRKEGQNVTLSCEQNLNHDAMYWYRQDPGQGLRLIYYSQIVNDFQKGDIAEGYSVSREKKESFPLTVTSAQKNPTAFYLCASSIAGASEAFFGQGTRLTVV.

This chain connects TRBV27 to TRBJ2-3; 8 positions agree with TRBD2. After removal of 2 bases from V and 7 bases from J, the junction contained 8 bases not matched to a gene. Germline values: CDR1 MNHEY, CDR2 SMNVEV (reference sequence). The CDR3 is 15 residues long. This CDR3 is CASSLMAGLGHTQYF. The CDR3 nucleotides read TGTGCCAGCAGTTTAATGGCGGGACTAGGACATACGCAGTATTTT.

The chain couples TRBV12-5 to TRBJ2-3, with D possibly TRBD1 on 5 matching bases. Trimming shortened V by 0 bases and J by 0 bases, and 10 bases separated the two germline ends. The CDR3 loop spans 16 amino acids. CDR1 and CDR2 (germline): LGHNT, FRNRAP. The CDR3 protein is CASGLVLDRSTDTQYF. The CDR3 nucleotides read TGTGCTAGTGGTTTGGTACTTGACAGAAGCACAGATACGCAGTATTTT.

This sequence joins TRBV7-2 and TRBJ1-5, with 8 bases matching TRBD1. Germline V CDR1 and CDR2: SGHTA, FQGNSA. The CDR3 is 16 amino acids. V lost 3 bases, J lost 3 bases, and 7 bases stayed unmatched. The CDR3 protein is CASSFKTGAPNQPQHF. The CDR3 DNA is TGTGCCAGCAGCTTTAAGACAGGGGCACCCAATCAGCCCCAGCATTTT.

The rearrangement joins TRBV11-1 to TRBJ1-3; D possibly corresponds to TRBD1 (5 bases). This CDR3 contains 14 residues. The germline V gene has CDR1 SGHAT and CDR2 FQDESV (reference sequence). With 5 bases removed from V and 4 bases from J, the gap between germline ends came to 12 bases. DNA of the CDR3: TGTGCCAGCAGCCAAGGGGTAACCGGAAACACCATATATTTT. Translated: CASSQGVTGNTIYF.

This clone was observed once. The chain employs TRBV29-1 and TRBJ2-1; 7 positions agree with TRBD2. Germline lookup yields CDR1 SQVTM and CDR2 ANQGSEA. Trimming removed 4 bases from V and 5 bases from J; junction bases left unmatched: 14. The CDR3 runs 16 residues. The CDR3 loop reads CSVVQVGGRFNNEQFF. DNA of the CDR3: TGCAGCGTTGTCCAGGTGGGGGGGAGGTTCAACAATGAGCAGTTCTTC.

The genes are TRBV6-2 or TRBV6-3 and TRBJ2-3; 9 nucleotides align to TRBD2. The CDR3 is made up of 13 amino acids. The germline gives CDR1 MNHEY, CDR2 SVGEGT. V shed 2 bases, J shed 11 bases, and the junction held 5 bases outside the gene matches. CDR3 nucleotide sequence: TGTGCCAGCAGTTACGCTAGGCGGGAGGGGCAGTATTTT. This sequence encodes CASSYARREGQYF.

This chain joins TRBV7-9 and TRBJ1-6, with 8 bases aligning to TRBD1. Trimming cost V 6 bases and J 10 bases; bases outside gene matches: 8. The CDR3 has 14 residues. Germline CDR1 SEHNR, CDR2 FQNEAQ (reference sequence). CDR3 in DNA: TGTGCCAGCAGTCCAGGACAGGGCGGATCACCCCTCCACTTT. This gives the protein CASSPGQGGSPLHF.

The genes are TRBV24-1 and TRBJ2-3, with 11 nucleotides matching TRBD2. Trimming at V came to 5 bases and at J to 4 bases, leaving 4 bases not matched to a gene. The CDR3 spans 15 residues. Germline lookup yields CDR1 KGHDR and CDR2 SFDVKD. The CDR3 is CATSASGGRADTQYF. CDR3 DNA sequence: TGTGCCACCAGTGCTAGCGGGGGGAGGGCAGATACGCAGTATTTT.

The V and J genes are TRBV7-9 and TRBJ2-3, with TRBD2 as a possible D gene (5 bases). Per germline, CDR1 SEHNR and CDR2 FQNEAQ (reference sequence). The CDR3 covers 15 residues. V lost 3 bases to trimming and J lost 5 bases, with 15 bases between them. The CDR3 reads CASSFGVSVRDTQYF. The CDR3, as DNA: TGTGCCAGCAGCTTCGGTGTTAGCGTGCGAGATACGCAGTATTTT.

This chain uses TRBV3-1 (or the pseudogene TRBV3-2) with TRBJ2-3; 10 bases are shared with TRBD2. From germline, CDR1 is LGHDT and CDR2 YNNKEL (reference sequence). The CDR3 loop spans 16 amino acids. The junction had 6 bases not matched to a gene; V was cut back by 1 base and J by 5 bases. CDR3 DNA: TGTGCCAGCAGCCAAGGGGCTAGCGGGAGAATAGATACGCAGTATTTT. It yields the protein CASSQGASGRIDTQYF.

The genes are TRBV5-1 and TRBJ2-2; 8 bases fit TRBD2. The ends lost 3 bases at V and 4 bases at J; junction bases unmatched: 17. Germline CDR1 is SGHRS and CDR2 is YFSETQ. The CDR3 has 19 amino acids. The CDR3 here is CASSSRTIAGLMSTGELFF. DNA for the CDR3: TGCGCCAGCAGCTCCCGGACGATAGCGGGGCTGATGTCCACCGGGGAGCTGTTTTTT.

This chain links TRBV3-1 (or the pseudogene TRBV3-2) with TRBJ1-4, with 11 bases aligning to TRBD1. Germline CDR1 reads LGHDT; CDR2 reads YNNKEL (reference sequence). The CDR3 consists of 16 residues. Germline trimming cut 1 base from V and 4 bases from J; bases unmatched to any gene: 2. The CDR3 reads CASSQVGTGGNEKLFF. CDR3 DNA sequence: TGTGCCAGCAGCCAAGTCGGGACAGGGGGTAATGAAAAACTGTTTTTT.

The V gene is TRBV9, the J gene TRBJ2-3, with 8 bases identical to TRBD2. The CDR3 is 16 residues long. V shed 4 bases, J shed 2 bases, and the junction held 9 bases outside the gene matches. Germline CDR1 is SGDLS and CDR2 is YYNGEE. The CDR3 sequence is CASSRGGTSLTDTQYF. Here the CDR3 DNA reads TGTGCCAGCAGCCGAGGAGGGACTAGTCTCACAGATACGCAGTATTTT.